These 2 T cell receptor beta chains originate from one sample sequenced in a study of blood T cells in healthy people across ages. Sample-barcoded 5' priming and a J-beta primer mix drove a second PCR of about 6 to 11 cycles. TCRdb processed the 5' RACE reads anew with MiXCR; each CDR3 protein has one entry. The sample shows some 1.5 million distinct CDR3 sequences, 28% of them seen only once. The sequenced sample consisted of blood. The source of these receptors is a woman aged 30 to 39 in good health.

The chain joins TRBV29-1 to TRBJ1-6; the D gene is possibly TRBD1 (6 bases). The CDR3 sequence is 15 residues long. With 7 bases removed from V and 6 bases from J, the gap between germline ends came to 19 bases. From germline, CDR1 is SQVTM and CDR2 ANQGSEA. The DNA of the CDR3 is TGCAGCGCCCAAAGGGAGGCCAGGGGTAATTCACCCCTCCACTTT. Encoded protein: CSAQREARGNSPLHF.

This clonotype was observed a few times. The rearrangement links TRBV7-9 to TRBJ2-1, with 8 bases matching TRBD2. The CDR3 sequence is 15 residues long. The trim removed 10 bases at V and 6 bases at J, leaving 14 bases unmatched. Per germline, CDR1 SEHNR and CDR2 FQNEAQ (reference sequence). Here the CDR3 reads CAIVKAGLASNEQFF. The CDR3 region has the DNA TGTGCCATCGTAAAGGCAGGACTAGCCTCCAATGAGCAGTTCTTC.